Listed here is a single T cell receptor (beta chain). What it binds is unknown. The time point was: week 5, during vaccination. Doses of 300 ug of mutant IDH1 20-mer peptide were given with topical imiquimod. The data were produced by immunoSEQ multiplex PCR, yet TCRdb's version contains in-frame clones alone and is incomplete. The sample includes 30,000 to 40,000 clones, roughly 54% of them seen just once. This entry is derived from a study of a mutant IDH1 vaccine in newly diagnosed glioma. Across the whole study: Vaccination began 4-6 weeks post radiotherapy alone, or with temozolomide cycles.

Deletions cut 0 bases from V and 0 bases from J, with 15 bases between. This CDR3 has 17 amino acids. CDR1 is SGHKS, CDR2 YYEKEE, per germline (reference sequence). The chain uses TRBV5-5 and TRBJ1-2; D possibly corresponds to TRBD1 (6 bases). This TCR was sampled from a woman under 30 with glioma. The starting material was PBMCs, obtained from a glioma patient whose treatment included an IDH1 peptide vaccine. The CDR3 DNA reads TGTGCCAGCAGCTTGGCCGTCAGGGGCGACTCTAACTATGGCTACACCTTC. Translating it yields CASSLAVRGDSNYGYTF.